The sequence of this T cell receptor beta chain was determined in a study of T-cell reconstitution after alpha-beta-depleted transplantation in children. Study-wide findings and caveats: Reportedly, alpha-beta T cells present about two months post-transplant originated from several hundred expanded clones of graft origin.

Notes on this clonotype: The antigen remains undetermined.

Trimming removed 3 bases at V and 3 bases at J, with 14 bases between. This CDR3 region has 15 residues. Germline lookup yields CDR1 KGHSH and CDR2 LQKENI. Unique molecular identifiers were used to barcode this TCRbeta library. TCRdb re-called the PCR reads with MiXCR, one entry per CDR3 protein. The sample holds about 1,000,000 distinct CDR3 sequences, about 29% seen once. This specimen was PBMCs, mostly from graft donor cells, taken 360 days after TCRalphabeta/CD19-depleted stem cell transplant. The TCR was taken from a boy younger than two who had a stem cell transplant for SCID, so the T cells may come from the graft donor. The genes are TRBV18 and TRBJ1-1; weak D call: TRBD1 (5 bases). The CDR3 DNA is TGTGCCAGCTCACCGGCGGGGGGGTGGGACACTGAAGCTTTCTTT. It is translated as CASSPAGGWDTEAFF.